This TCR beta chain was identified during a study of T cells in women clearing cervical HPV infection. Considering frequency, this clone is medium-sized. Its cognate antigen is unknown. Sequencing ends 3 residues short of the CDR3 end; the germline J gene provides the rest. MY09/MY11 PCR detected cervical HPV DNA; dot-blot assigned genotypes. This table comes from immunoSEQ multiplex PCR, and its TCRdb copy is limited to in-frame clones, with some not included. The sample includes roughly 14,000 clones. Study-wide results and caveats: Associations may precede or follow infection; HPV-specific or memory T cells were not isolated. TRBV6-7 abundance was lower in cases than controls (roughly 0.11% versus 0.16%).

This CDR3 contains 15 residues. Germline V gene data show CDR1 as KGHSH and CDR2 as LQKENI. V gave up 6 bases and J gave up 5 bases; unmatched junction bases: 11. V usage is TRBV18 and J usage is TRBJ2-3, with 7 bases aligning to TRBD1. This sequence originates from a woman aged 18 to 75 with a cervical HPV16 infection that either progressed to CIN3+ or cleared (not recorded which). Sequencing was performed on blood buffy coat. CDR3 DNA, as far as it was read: TGTGCCAGCTCCCCGGCCCTGGCAGGGGGAGATACG. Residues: CASSPALAGGDT. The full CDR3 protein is CASSPALAGGDTQYF.